This T cell receptor (beta chain) comes out of a study of neurological immune-mediated disorders. Overall study context: Of the multiple sclerosis patients, some 35 in total, about 30 were relapsing-remitting and 3 were secondary progressive. Study-level points and caveats: Across subjects, no CDR3 amino acid sequence appeared in expanded clones of more than one subject, a finding that suggested private repertoires in all groups. Phylogenetic grouping placed 18 of 34 multiple sclerosis patients' repertoires in one related-CDR3 cluster, a possible signature.

From the 5' RACE reads, TCRdb called clonotypes with MiXCR, one entry per CDR3 protein. This sample yields about 69,000 distinct CDR3 sequences, of which around 3.9% are seen a single time; 1.3% belongs to the top ten. This clonotype was seen repeatedly, ten times or more. The antigen is unknown. Germline V gives CDR1 SGDLS, CDR2 YYNGEE. The CDR3 totals 14 residues. Trimming took 3 bases from V and 0 from J, leaving 7 bases between them. Sequencing input: PBMCs. The sequence derives from a young man with multiple sclerosis. This chain joins TRBV9 and TRBJ2-4; no firm D call. Here the CDR3 DNA reads TGTGCCAGCAGCGGTGACTTAGCCAAAAACATTCAGTACTTC. Its translation: CASSGDLAKNIQYF.